This note documents a single T cell receptor (beta chain) sequence. Its target is unknown. In the original workflow: In the immunoSEQ data, sequences were junction-only and lacked quality scores, so filtering differed. Clones were sequenced by immunoSEQ multiplex PCR, and TCRdb holds only the in-frame ones, with some missing. V and J calls and clone size follow that table, whereas D and trimming were derived from the DNA. The data show approximately 1,500,000 clones, roughly 98% seen once. The sample comes from a study of shared clonotypes between healthy human individuals. Overall study context: Per-donor plates numbered three CD4 naive, three CD4 memory, two CD8 naive and one CD8 memory. Study-wide points: The study found lower generation probabilities in non-shared clonotypes than in those shared by all four donors.

Germline CDR1 is MDHEN and CDR2 is SYDVKM. V lost 7 bases to trimming and J lost 3 bases, with 13 bases between them. The CDR3 runs 14 residues. This chain links TRBV28 with TRBJ2-1; perhaps D is TRBD1 or TRBD2 (7 bases each). Specimen: naive CD4+ T cells sorted from blood. The sample's subset: CD45RA+ positively selected. The sequence derives from a man younger than 45 in good health. CDR3 amino acids: CASTGGGGYNEQFF. For the CDR3, the DNA is TGTGCCAGCACAGGGGGAGGGGGCTACAATGAGCAGTTCTTC.